The rows below give T cell receptor beta chains drawn from one sample of a study of shared clonotypes between healthy human individuals. The table came from immunoSEQ multiplex PCR; TCRdb's copy has only in-frame clones and leaves some out. The table records some 2,000,000 clones, just under 95% of them present only once. Sequenced input: naive CD8+ T cells sorted from blood. These receptors were obtained from a young man in good health. Both conserved end residues are part of each CDR3. The D gene is left open where the match is weak. Clone size, where shown, is once, few, many, or a class for clones that have expanded.

abundance	v_gene	d_gene	j_gene	CDR3aa
once	TRBV9	-	TRBJ2-7	CASSVADNPYEQYF
-	TRBV5-1	TRBD2	TRBJ2-3	CASSLVGTSGGAGPDTQYF
-	TRBV18	TRBD1	TRBJ1-1	CASSPPKGTGDTEAFF
-	TRBV6-5	-	TRBJ2-1	CASSSTRPAAYNEQFF
-	TRBV7-7	TRBD1	TRBJ1-2	CASSSDRGRAKGYGYTF
-	TRBV28	-	TRBJ2-7	CASSPVGAGTGEQYF
-	TRBV21-1	-	TRBJ2-2	CASSLLLARTGELFF
-	TRBV4-3	-	TRBJ1-5	CASSQEPDQPQHF
-	TRBV7-6	-	TRBJ2-7	CASSRSQGSSYEQYF
-	TRBV6-5	TRBD1	TRBJ2-2	CAAAGGTGELFF
-	TRBV4-1	-	TRBJ2-7	CASSQRGGPGDPYEQHF
-	TRBV19	-	TRBJ2-7	CASSMGLGGEQYF
once	TRBV5-4	-	TRBJ1-5	CASSPGPQGSNQPQHF
few	TRBV19	-	TRBJ2-7	CASSPARDSYEQYF
-	TRBV15	-	TRBJ1-5	CATSRTGFGNQPQHF
once	TRBV15	-	TRBJ1-2	CATSRDGDTGWGYTF
-	TRBV5-6	TRBD2	TRBJ2-7	CASSLIGRESDYEQYF
-	TRBV7-2	-	TRBJ2-2	CASSALTNTGELFF
-	TRBV27	TRBD1	TRBJ2-7	CASSPTGTVLFSYEQYF
-	TRBV6-5	-	TRBJ2-7	CASSFTATYEQYF
-	TRBV4-3	-	TRBJ2-5	CASSQDGGGSPWETQYF
-	TRBV29-1	TRBD2	TRBJ2-1	CSVEGTSGGRLGEQFF
-	TRBV13	TRBD1	TRBJ1-1	CASSLGRDSEAFF
-	TRBV7-2	-	TRBJ2-5	CASSLVQETQYF
-	TRBV5-1	TRBD2	TRBJ2-2	CASRPPSGGTGELFF
-	TRBV18	TRBD2	TRBJ2-2	CASSPNRGRGTGELFF
-	TRBV11-3	-	TRBJ1-6	CASSLGFGNSPLHF
-	TRBV7-9	TRBD1	TRBJ1-2	CASSLNGVWDSPTF